A selection of T cell receptor beta chains follows, all from one sample in a study of identical twins. TCRdb processed the 5' RACE reads anew with MiXCR; each CDR3 protein has one entry. The sample contains hundreds of thousands of distinct CDR3 sequences, under 9% of which appear only once. These same data were also listed under a study on yellow fever vaccine responses in identical twins.

The specimen was PBMCs. The receptors stem from a woman aged 18-29 years in good health. The CDR3 runs from the conserved cysteine through the conserved F or W. A row's size may be missing; if present it is once, few, many or a size class.

clone_size: many; v_call: TRBV29-1; j_call: TRBJ2-3; cdr3_aa: CSVDFPDTQYF
clone_size: NA; v_call: TRBV5-4; j_call: TRBJ2-1; cdr3_aa: CASSFRGGAFFNEQFF
clone_size: many; v_call: TRBV7-9; j_call: TRBJ1-5; cdr3_aa: CASSSFRTGGLQPQHF
clone_size: few; v_call: TRBV20-1; j_call: TRBJ2-5; cdr3_aa: CSARDPSIQETQYF
clone_size: many; v_call: TRBV12-3/TRBV12-4; j_call: TRBJ1-1; cdr3_aa: CASSPITLRNTEAFF
clone_size: NA; v_call: TRBV2; j_call: TRBJ2-3; cdr3_aa: CASSHRASGGEDTQYF
clone_size: many; v_call: TRBV5-1; j_call: TRBJ1-2; cdr3_aa: CASSKDNDGYTF
clone_size: NA; v_call: TRBV4-3; j_call: TRBJ2-1; cdr3_aa: CASSLLSWLDRDLDNEQFF
clone_size: few; v_call: TRBV6-1; j_call: TRBJ2-3; cdr3_aa: CASRARPSFTDTQYF
clone_size: NA; v_call: TRBV4-3; j_call: TRBJ2-1; cdr3_aa: CASSQGLAANEQFF
clone_size: few; v_call: TRBV5-6; j_call: TRBJ2-3; cdr3_aa: CASSPQGRDTQYF
clone_size: NA; v_call: TRBV9; j_call: TRBJ2-1; cdr3_aa: CASSRGLAGVDNEQFF
clone_size: NA; v_call: TRBV14; j_call: TRBJ2-7; cdr3_aa: CASTPTGYSGGEQYF
clone_size: few; v_call: TRBV15; j_call: TRBJ1-5; cdr3_aa: CATSRDIRTGRGGQPQHF
clone_size: NA; v_call: TRBV7-2; j_call: TRBJ2-3; cdr3_aa: CASSPSGGYPTDTQYF
clone_size: few; v_call: TRBV11-2; j_call: TRBJ2-4; cdr3_aa: CASSDTDRGGAKNIQYF
clone_size: NA; v_call: TRBV3-1; j_call: TRBJ2-2; cdr3_aa: CASSQEVQGALWLPGELFF